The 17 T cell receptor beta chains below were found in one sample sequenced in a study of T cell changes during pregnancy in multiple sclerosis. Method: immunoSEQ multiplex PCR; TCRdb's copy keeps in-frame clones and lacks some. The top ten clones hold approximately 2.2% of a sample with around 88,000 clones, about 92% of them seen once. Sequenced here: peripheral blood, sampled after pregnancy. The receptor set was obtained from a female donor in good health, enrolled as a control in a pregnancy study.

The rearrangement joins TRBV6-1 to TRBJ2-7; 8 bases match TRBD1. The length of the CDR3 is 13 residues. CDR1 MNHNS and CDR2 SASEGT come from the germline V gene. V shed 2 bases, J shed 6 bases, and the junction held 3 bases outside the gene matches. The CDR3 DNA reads TGTGCCAGCAGTGAAACAGGGGGATCCGAGCAGTACTTC. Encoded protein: CASSETGGSEQYF.

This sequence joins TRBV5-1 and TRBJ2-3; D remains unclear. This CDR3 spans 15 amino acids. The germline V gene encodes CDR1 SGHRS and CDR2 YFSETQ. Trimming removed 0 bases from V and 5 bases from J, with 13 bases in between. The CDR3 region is CASSLAAPSGDTQYF. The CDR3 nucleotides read TGCGCCAGCAGCTTGGCTGCGCCCTCCGGAGATACGCAGTATTTT.

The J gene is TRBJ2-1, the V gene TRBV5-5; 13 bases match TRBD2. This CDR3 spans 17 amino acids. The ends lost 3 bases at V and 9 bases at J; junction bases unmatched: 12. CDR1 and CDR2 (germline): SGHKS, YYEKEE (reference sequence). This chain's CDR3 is CASSSHPILAGGSEQFF. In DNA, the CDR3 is TGTGCCAGCAGCTCCCACCCCATACTAGCGGGAGGGAGTGAGCAGTTCTTC.

Written as DNA, the CDR3 is TGTGCCAGCAGTTTATCATCCGGGACAGCCACAGATACGCAGTATTTT. Translating it yields CASSLSSGTATDTQYF. V and J are TRBV27 and TRBJ2-3; 7 nucleotides match TRBD1. The germline gives CDR1 MNHEY, CDR2 SMNVEV (reference sequence). V lost 0 bases to trimming and J lost 2 bases; unmatched junction nucleotides: 5. The CDR3 covers 16 residues.

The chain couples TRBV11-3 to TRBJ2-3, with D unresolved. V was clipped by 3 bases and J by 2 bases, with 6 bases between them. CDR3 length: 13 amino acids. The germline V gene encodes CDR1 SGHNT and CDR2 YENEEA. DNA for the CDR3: TGTGCCAGCAGCTTCAGGTTCACAGATACGCAGTATTTT. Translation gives CASSFRFTDTQYF.

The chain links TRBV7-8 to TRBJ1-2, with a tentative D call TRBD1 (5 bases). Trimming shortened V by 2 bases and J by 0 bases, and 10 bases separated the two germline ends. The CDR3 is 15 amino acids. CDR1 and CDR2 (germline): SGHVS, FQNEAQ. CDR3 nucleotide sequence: TGTGCCAGCAGCTTATGGGGGGAAGCTAACTATGGCTACACCTTC. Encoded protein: CASSLWGEANYGYTF.

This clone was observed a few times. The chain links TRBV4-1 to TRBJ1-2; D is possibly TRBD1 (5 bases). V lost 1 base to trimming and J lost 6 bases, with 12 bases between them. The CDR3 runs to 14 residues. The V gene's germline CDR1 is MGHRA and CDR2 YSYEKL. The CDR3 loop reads CASSQGQGADGYTF. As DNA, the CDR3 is TGCGCCAGCAGCCAAGGGCAGGGCGCGGATGGCTACACCTTC.

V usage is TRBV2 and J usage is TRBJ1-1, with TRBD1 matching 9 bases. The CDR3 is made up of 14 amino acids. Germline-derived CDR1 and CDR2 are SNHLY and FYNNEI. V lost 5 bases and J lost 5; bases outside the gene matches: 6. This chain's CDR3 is CASSSGQGKTEAFF. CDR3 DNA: TGTGCCAGCAGTTCAGGACAGGGGAAGACTGAAGCTTTCTTT.

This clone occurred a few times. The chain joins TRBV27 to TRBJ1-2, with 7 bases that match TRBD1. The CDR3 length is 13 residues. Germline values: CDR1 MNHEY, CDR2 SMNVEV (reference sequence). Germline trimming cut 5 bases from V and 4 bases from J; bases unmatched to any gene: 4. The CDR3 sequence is CASSHGTAYGYTF. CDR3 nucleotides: TGTGCCAGCAGTCATGGGACAGCCTATGGCTACACCTTC.

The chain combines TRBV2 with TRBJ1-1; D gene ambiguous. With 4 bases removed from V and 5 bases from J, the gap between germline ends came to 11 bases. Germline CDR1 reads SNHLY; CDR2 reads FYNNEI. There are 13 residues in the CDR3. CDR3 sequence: CASSVRGGTEAFF. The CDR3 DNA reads TGTGCCAGCAGTGTCCGGGGAGGAACTGAAGCTTTCTTT.

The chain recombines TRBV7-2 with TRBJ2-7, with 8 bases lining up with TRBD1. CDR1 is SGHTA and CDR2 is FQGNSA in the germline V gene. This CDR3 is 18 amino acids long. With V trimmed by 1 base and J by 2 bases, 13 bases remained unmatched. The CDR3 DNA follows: TGTGCCAGCAGCTTAGTATTCTACCCGGACAGGGACCCCTACGAGCAGTACTTC. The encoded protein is CASSLVFYPDRDPYEQYF.

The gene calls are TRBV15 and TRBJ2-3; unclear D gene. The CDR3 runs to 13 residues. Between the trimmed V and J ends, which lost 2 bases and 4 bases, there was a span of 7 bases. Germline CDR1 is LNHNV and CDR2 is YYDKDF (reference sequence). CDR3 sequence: CATSRPGADTQYF. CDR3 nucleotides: TGTGCCACCAGCAGACCCGGTGCAGATACGCAGTATTTT.

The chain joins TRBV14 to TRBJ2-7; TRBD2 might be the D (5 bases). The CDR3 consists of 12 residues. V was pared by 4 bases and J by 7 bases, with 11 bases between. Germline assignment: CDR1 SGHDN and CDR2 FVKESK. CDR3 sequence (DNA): TGTGCCAGCAGCCCCGCGGGTATTGAGCAGTACTTC. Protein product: CASSPAGIEQYF.

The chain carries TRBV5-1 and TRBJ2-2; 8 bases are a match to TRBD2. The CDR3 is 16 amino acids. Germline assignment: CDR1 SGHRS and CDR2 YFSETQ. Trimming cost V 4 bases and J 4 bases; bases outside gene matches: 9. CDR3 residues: CASSPGGTSTTGELFF. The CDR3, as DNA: TGCGCCAGCAGCCCTGGAGGGACTAGTACCACCGGGGAGCTGTTTTTT. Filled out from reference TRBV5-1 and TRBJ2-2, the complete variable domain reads KAGVTQTPRYLIKTRGQQVTLSCSPISGHRSVSWYQQTPGQGLQFLFEYFSETQRNKGNFPGRFSGRQFSNSRSEMNVSTLELGDSALYLCASSPGGTSTTGELFFGEGSRLTVL.

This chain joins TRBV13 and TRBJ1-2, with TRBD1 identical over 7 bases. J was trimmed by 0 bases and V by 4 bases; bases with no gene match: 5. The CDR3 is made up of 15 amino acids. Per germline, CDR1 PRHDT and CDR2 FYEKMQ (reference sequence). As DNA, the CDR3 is TGTGCCAGCAGCTCGTACAGGGGAACTAACTATGGCTACACCTTC. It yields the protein CASSSYRGTNYGYTF.

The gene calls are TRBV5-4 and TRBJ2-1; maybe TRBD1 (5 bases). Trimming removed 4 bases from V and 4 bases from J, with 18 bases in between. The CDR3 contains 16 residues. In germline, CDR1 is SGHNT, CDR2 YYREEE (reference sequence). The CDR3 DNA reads TGTGCCAGCAGCCCCTCAACTGGGGCCGGATACAATGAGCAGTTCTTC. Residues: CASSPSTGAGYNEQFF.

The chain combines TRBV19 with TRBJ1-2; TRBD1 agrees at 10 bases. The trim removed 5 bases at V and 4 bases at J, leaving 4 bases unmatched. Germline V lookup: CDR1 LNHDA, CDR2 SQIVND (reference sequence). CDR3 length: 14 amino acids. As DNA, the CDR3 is TGTGCCAGTAGTGACAGGGGGCTGGCCTATGGCTACACCTTC. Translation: CASSDRGLAYGYTF.